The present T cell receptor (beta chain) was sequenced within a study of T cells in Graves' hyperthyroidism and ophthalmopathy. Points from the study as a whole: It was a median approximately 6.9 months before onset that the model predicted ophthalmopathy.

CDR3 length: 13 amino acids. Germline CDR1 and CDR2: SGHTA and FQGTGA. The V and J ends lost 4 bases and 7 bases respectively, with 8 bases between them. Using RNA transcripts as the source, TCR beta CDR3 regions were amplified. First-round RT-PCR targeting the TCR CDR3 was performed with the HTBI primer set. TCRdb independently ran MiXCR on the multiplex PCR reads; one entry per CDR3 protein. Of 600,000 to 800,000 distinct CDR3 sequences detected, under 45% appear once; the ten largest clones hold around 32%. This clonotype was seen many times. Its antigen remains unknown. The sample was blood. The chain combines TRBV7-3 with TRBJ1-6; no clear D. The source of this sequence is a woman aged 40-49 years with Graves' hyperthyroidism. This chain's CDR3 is CASSSHSNSPLHF. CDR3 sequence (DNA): TGTGCCAGCAGCTCTCACTCCAATTCACCCCTCCACTTT.